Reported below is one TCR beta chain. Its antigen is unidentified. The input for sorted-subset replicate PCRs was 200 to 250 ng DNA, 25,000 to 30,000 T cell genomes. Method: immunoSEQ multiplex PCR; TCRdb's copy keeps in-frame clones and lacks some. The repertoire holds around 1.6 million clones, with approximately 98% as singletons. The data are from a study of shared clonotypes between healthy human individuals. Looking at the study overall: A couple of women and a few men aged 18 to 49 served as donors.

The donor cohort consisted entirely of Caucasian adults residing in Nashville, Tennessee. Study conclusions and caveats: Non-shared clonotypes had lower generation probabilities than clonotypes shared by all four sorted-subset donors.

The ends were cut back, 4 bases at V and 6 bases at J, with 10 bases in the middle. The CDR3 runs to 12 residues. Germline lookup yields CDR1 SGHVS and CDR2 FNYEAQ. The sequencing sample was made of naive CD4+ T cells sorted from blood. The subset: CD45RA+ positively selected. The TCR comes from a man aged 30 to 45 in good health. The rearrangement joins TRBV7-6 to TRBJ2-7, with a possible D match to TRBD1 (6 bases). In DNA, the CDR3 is TGTGCCAGCAGCTCCAGACAGGCCGAGCAGTACTTC. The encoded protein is CASSSRQAEQYF.